This note documents a single TCR beta chain sequence. The data stem from a study of blood T cell repertoires in COVID-19. In the study's own analysis: Nucleated cell counts were estimated from reference gene primer amplification. The repertoire was sequenced with immunoSEQ multiplex PCR; TCRdb's copy has only in-frame clones and lacks some. V and J calls and clone size are copied from that table; D and trimming were computed from the DNA. The repertoire holds 130,000 to 150,000 clones, with 75% to 90% as singletons. CDR1 and CDR2 from the germline V gene are MDHEN and SYDVKM. The CDR3 contains 15 residues. V dropped 4 bases and J dropped 4 bases, with 16 bases sitting between them.

The receptor's source is a woman between 55 and 75 years old with active COVID-19. The sequenced material came from peripheral blood. The gene calls are TRBV28 and TRBJ1-2; D might be TRBD1 (6 bases). The CDR3 loop is CASSSPLGAAYGYTF. The CDR3 DNA sequence: TGTGCCAGCAGTTCCCCACTGGGGGCGGCCTATGGCTACACCTTC.